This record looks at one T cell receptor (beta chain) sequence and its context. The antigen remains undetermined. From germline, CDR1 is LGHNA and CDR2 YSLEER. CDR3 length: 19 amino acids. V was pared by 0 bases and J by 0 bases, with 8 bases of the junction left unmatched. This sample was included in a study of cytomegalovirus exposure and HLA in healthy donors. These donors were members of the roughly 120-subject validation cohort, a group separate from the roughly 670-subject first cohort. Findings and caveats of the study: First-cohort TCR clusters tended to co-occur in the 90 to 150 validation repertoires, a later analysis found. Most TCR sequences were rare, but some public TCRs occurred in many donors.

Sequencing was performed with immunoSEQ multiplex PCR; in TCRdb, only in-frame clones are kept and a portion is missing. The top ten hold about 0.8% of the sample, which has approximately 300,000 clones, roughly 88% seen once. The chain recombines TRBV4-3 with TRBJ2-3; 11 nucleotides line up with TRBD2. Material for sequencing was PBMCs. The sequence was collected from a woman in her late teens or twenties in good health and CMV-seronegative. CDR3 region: CASSQDSTSGSRSTDTQYF. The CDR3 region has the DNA TGCGCCAGCAGCCAAGATTCAACTAGCGGGAGCCGTAGCACAGATACGCAGTATTTT.